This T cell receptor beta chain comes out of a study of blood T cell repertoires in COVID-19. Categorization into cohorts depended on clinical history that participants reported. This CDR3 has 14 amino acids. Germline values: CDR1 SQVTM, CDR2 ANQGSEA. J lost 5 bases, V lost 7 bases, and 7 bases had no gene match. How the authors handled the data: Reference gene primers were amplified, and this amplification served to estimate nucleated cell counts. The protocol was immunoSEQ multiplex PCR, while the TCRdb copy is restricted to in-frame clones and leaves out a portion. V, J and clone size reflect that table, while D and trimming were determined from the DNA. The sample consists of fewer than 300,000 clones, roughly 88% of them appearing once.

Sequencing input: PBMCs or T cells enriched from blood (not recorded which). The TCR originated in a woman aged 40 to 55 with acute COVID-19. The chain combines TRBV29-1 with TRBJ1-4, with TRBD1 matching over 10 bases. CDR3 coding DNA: TGCAGCGCCCGGACAGGGGGAGGCAATGAAAAACTGTTTTTT. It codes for CSARTGGGNEKLFF.